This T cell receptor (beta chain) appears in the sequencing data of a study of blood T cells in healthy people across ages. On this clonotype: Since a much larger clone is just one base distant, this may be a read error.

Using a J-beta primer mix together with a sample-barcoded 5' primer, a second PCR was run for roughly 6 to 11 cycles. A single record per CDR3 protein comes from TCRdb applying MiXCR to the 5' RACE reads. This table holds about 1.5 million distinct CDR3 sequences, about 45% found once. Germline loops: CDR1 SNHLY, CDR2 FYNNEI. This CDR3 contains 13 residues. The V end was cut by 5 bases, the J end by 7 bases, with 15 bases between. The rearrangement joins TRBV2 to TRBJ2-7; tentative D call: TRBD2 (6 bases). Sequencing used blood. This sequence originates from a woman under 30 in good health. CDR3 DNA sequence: TGTGCCAGCAGTTCAGTGGGAGGCAATGAGCAGTACTTC. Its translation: CASSSVGGNEQYF.